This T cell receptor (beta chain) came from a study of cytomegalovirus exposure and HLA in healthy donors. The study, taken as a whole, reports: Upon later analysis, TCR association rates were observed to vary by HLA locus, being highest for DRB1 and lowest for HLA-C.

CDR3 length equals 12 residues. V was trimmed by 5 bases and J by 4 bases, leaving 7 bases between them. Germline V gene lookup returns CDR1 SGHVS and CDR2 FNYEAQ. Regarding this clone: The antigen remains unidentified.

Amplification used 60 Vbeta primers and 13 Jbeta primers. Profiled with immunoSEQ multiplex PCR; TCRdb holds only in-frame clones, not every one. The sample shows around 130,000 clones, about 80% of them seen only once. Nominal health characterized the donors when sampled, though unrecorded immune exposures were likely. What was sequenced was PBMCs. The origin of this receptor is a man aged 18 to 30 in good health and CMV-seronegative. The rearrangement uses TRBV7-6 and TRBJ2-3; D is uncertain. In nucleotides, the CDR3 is TGTGCCAGCAGCGCGATAGCAGATACGCAGTATTTT. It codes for CASSAIADTQYF.